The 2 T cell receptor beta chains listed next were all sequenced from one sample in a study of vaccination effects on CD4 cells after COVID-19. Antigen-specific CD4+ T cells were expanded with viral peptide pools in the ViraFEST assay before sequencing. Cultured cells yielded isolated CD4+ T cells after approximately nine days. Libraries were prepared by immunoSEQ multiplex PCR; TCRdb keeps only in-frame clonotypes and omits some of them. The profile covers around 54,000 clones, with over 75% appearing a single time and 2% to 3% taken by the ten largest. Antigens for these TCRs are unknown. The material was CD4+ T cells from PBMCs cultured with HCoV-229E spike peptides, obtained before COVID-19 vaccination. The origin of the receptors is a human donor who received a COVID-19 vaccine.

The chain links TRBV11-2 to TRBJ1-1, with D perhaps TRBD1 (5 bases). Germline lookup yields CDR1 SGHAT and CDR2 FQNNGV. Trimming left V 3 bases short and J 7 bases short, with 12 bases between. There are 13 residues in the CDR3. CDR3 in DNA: TGTGCCAGCAGCTTTGACGGGGGAGGTGAAGCTTTCTTT. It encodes CASSFDGGGEAFF. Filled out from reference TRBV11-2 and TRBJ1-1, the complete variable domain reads EAGVAQSPRYKIIEKRQSVAFWCNPISGHATLYWYQQILGQGPKLLIQFQNNGVVDDSQLPKDRFSAERLKGVDSTLKIQPAKLEDSAVYLCASSFDGGGEAFFGQGTRLTVV.

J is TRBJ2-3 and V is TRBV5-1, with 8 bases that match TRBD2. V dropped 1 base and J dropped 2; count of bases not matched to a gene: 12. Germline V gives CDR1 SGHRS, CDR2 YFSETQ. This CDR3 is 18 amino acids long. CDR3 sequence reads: CASSLLVGLGELTDTQYF. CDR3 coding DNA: TGCGCCAGCAGCTTGTTGGTGGGACTAGGGGAGCTCACAGATACGCAGTATTTT.